These 10 T cell receptor beta chains were all obtained from the same sample, sequenced in a study of cytomegalovirus exposure and HLA in healthy donors. With 60 Vbeta and 13 Jbeta primers, the PCR was carried out. The data were produced by immunoSEQ multiplex PCR, yet TCRdb's version contains in-frame clones alone and is incomplete. The sample lists around 150,000 clones; approximately 80% were seen once. Sequenced sample: PBMCs. All receptors come from a male donor in good health and CMV-seronegative.

The rearrangement links TRBV4-2 to TRBJ2-3; possibly TRBD1 for D (5 bases). This CDR3 spans 18 amino acids. V lost 0 bases and J 0 bases, leaving 16 bases between the germline ends. Germline V gene data show CDR1 as LGHNA and CDR2 as YNFKEQ. CDR3 in DNA: TGTGCCAGCAGCCAAGAATTAACAGGTACTTCTAGCACAGATACGCAGTATTTT. Protein product: CASSQELTGTSSTDTQYF.

The rearrangement links TRBV9 to TRBJ2-3, with a possible D match to TRBD2 (6 bases). Looked up from germline, CDR1 is SGDLS and CDR2 is YYNGEE. The CDR3 has 14 amino acids. V was pared by 1 base and J by 4 bases, with 10 bases between. The CDR3 DNA reads as TGTGCCAGCAGCGTAAGTAGCGGAGCAGATACGCAGTATTTT. Encoded protein: CASSVSSGADTQYF.

This clone came up a few times. The chain recombines TRBV15 with TRBJ1-2; D possibly corresponds to TRBD1 (6 bases). V was clipped by 3 bases and J by 7 bases, with 15 bases between them. CDR3 length equals 14 residues. Germline lookup yields CDR1 LNHNV and CDR2 YYDKDF (reference sequence). CDR3 loop: CATSSLQGRAGYTF. CDR3 DNA sequence: TGTGCCACCAGCAGCCTACAGGGAAGGGCTGGCTACACCTTC.

The V gene is TRBV9, the J gene TRBJ2-1; 7 bases align to TRBD1. The CDR3 consists of 17 residues. Unmatched junction bases numbered 11, after V lost 2 bases and J lost 3 bases. CDR1 SGDLS and CDR2 YYNGEE come from the germline V gene. CDR3: CASSVLLDRAVYNEQFF. CDR3 in DNA: TGTGCCAGCAGCGTGCTCCTAGACAGGGCGGTCTACAATGAGCAGTTCTTC.

The chain is built from TRBV30 and TRBJ1-2; D gene ambiguous. V was shortened by 3 bases and J by 2 bases, with 13 bases between the two germline ends. This CDR3 region has 14 residues. In germline, CDR1 is GTSNPN, CDR2 SVGIG (reference sequence). CDR3 protein: CAWSEEDWNYGYTF. The DNA for the CDR3 is TGTGCCTGGAGCGAGGAAGACTGGAACTATGGCTACACCTTC.

Note on this clone: The same CDR3 arises from other DNA sequences in this sample as well. The chain couples TRBV4-3 to TRBJ2-3, with 8 bases identical to TRBD1. The J segment lost 2 bases and the V segment lost 4 bases, leaving 8 bases of the junction unmatched. Germline values: CDR1 LGHNA, CDR2 YSLEER. The CDR3 has 16 amino acids. CDR3: CASSRSTGVFTDTQYF. The CDR3 bases are TGCGCCAGCAGCCGCTCGACAGGGGTTTTCACAGATACGCAGTATTTT.

The chain recombines TRBV7-3 with TRBJ1-1; 10 bases map to TRBD1. With V trimmed by 5 bases and J by 6 bases, 6 bases remained unmatched. The CDR3 length is 14 residues. CDR1 and CDR2 from the germline V gene are SGHTA and FQGTGA. The CDR3 loop reads CASSPTGTGAEAFF. In DNA form, the CDR3 reads TGTGCCAGCAGCCCGACCGGGACAGGGGCTGAAGCTTTCTTT.

The CDR3 reads CASSPGTSGTQYF. The CDR3 nucleotides read TGTGCCAGCAGCCCCGGGACTAGCGGAACCCAGTACTTC. The chain links TRBV7-2 to TRBJ2-5; 11 bases line up with TRBD2. CDR1 and CDR2 from the germline V gene are SGHTA and FQGNSA. The trim removed 5 bases at V and 8 bases at J, leaving 4 bases unmatched. The CDR3 sequence is 13 residues long.

The rearrangement uses TRBV19 and TRBJ1-2; no clear D gene. The CDR3 contains 17 residues. Trimming removed 3 bases at V and 4 bases at J, with 21 bases between. Germline V gene sequence: CDR1 LNHDA, CDR2 SQIVND (reference sequence). CDR3 sequence reads: CASSIMGARESSYGYTF. CDR3 in DNA: TGTGCCAGTAGTATTATGGGTGCCCGGGAATCAAGCTATGGCTACACCTTC.

The V and J genes are TRBV15 and TRBJ2-7, with D possibly TRBD2 on 6 matching bases. CDR1 and CDR2 from the germline V gene are LNHNV and YYDKDF (reference sequence). The CDR3 spans 14 residues. V was clipped by 4 bases and J by 0 bases, with 10 bases between them. The CDR3, as DNA: TGTGCCACCAGCATGGGAGGCGACTCCTACGAGCAGTACTTC. Translated, it gives CATSMGGDSYEQYF.